This T cell receptor (beta chain) is drawn from a study of immune evolution from preneoplasia to lung adenocarcinoma. Study background: HLA loss of heterozygosity: roughly 6.6% AIS, about 15% MIA, around 33% ADC, none AAH. The study, taken as a whole, reports: Normal lung had the highest top T cell clone frequencies.

The repertoire was sequenced with immunoSEQ multiplex PCR; TCRdb's copy has only in-frame clones and lacks some. This table has about 4,500 clones, about nine tenths appearing once. Notes on this clone: The antigen is not known.

This CDR3 spans 11 amino acids. Germline V gene lookup returns CDR1 PRHDT and CDR2 FYEKMQ (reference sequence). Trimming left V 0 bases short and J 12 bases short, with 8 bases between. Resections took place in Japan or China from about 2013 to 2018. Each case's diagnosis was confirmed by two pathologists on H&E. V usage is TRBV13 and J usage is TRBJ1-1; a weak D match, TRBD1 (5 bases). Sequencing used FFPE invasive lung adenocarcinoma tissue. The clonotype comes from a person in their fifties or sixties with lung adenocarcinoma. CDR3 residues: CASSLGQGPFF. The CDR3 DNA follows: TGTGCCAGCAGCTTAGGGCAGGGACCTTTCTTT.